The 24 T cell receptor beta chains reported below all come from one sample, sequenced in a study of TIL therapy for anti-PD-1-resistant metastatic lung cancer. The libraries were made with immunoSEQ v3. Libraries were prepared by immunoSEQ multiplex PCR; TCRdb keeps only in-frame clonotypes and omits some of them. The sample lists about 100,000 clones, approximately 65% occurring once. Indicated time point: pre-treatment sample, taken before nivolumab and TIL therapy. Pleural nodules or supraclavicular lymph nodes made up most of the excised metastases sampled. The sequencing used tumor tissue, collected at baseline. These receptors were taken from a person between 25 and 79 years old with non-small cell lung cancer.

This clone was detected only once. This rearrangement joins TRBV4-1 to TRBJ2-1, with TRBD2 matching 9 bases. V was pared by 3 bases and J by 0 bases, with 12 bases of the junction left unmatched. The CDR3 sequence is 19 residues long. Germline V gives CDR1 MGHRA, CDR2 YSYEKL. The CDR3 spells CASSHRLAGERSSYNEQFF. In nucleotides, the CDR3 is TGCGCCAGCAGCCATAGATTAGCGGGGGAGAGGAGCTCCTACAATGAGCAGTTCTTC.

The chain couples TRBV2 to TRBJ2-5, with D maybe TRBD1 (6 bases). The germline V and J ends were trimmed by 8 bases and 9 bases, with 16 bases remaining between them. Germline V gene data show CDR1 as SNHLY and CDR2 as FYNNEI. CDR3 length: 12 amino acids. In DNA, the CDR3 is TGTGCCAGCGCTGGACAGCTAGGGGCCCAGTACTTC. Protein product: CASAGQLGAQYF.

This clone appeared once. For the CDR3, the DNA is TGTGCCAGCAGCTTCGACCAGGGAGAGACCCAGTACTTC. Translated: CASSFDQGETQYF. This chain connects TRBV7-2 to TRBJ2-5; a possible D gene is TRBD1 (5 bases). The germline V gene has CDR1 SGHTA and CDR2 FQGNSA. V was trimmed by 3 bases and J by 4 bases, leaving 9 bases between them. This CDR3 is built from 13 residues.

The chain employs TRBV19 and TRBJ1-5; no clear D. Deletions cut 4 bases from V and 6 bases from J, with 7 bases between. This CDR3 has 12 residues. Germline V gives CDR1 LNHDA, CDR2 SQIVND (reference sequence). In nucleotides, the CDR3 is TGTGCCAGTAGTACGGGGTCTCAGCCCCAGCATTTT. It is translated as CASSTGSQPQHF.

This sequence joins TRBV18 and TRBJ1-4; no clear D gene. Germline V gene sequence: CDR1 KGHSH, CDR2 LQKENI. Trimming took off 1 base at V and 3 bases at J, with 6 bases between the two ends. The CDR3 contains 14 residues. Here the CDR3 reads CASSPLGPNEKLFF. Here the CDR3 DNA reads TGTGCCAGCTCACCACTGGGTCCTAATGAAAAACTGTTTTTT.

This chain joins TRBV10-3 and TRBJ2-1; TRBD1 agrees at 10 bases. Germline V gene data show CDR1 as ENHRY and CDR2 as SYGVKD. Trimming cost V 7 bases and J 9 bases; bases outside gene matches: 9. This CDR3 comprises 14 residues. CDR3 in amino acids: CAIMPGQGFSEQFF. CDR3 coding DNA: TGTGCCATCATGCCGGGACAGGGGTTCAGTGAGCAGTTCTTC.

This clone appeared a few times. The chain recombines TRBV7-2 with TRBJ2-5, with D perhaps matching TRBD1 (6 bases). CDR1 SGHTA and CDR2 FQGNSA come from the germline V gene. The CDR3 is 14 residues long. Trimming cost V 5 bases and J 6 bases, with 16 bases left between them. This chain's CDR3 is CASSAARQGQTQYF. DNA of the CDR3: TGTGCCAGCAGCGCCGCTAGGCAGGGGCAGACCCAGTACTTC.

This clone was picked up many times. This chain joins TRBV15 and TRBJ2-7, with a possible D match to TRBD1 (6 bases). The CDR3 totals 15 residues. V was cut by 2 bases and J by 3 bases, with 14 bases left in between. CDR1 and CDR2 from the germline V gene are LNHNV and YYDKDF (reference sequence). This CDR3 reads CATSRTGNLVYEQYF. CDR3 coding DNA: TGTGCCACCAGCAGAACAGGGAATCTGGTCTACGAGCAGTACTTC.

Only a few counts were recorded for this clone. The V call is TRBV3-1 (or the pseudogene TRBV3-2), the J call TRBJ1-6; no firm D call. The germline V gene has CDR1 LGHDT and CDR2 YNNKEL (reference sequence). V lost 4 bases to trimming and J lost 7 bases, with 11 bases between them. CDR3 length: 14 residues. The CDR3 spells CASSLTTRNSPLHF. The CDR3 nucleotides are TGTGCCAGCAGCCTGACCACGAGAAATTCACCCCTCCACTTT.

This clone was detected only once. The V and J genes are TRBV7-3 and TRBJ2-3, with TRBD2 identical over 7 bases. The CDR3 length is 15 residues. Germline V gene sequence: CDR1 SGHTA, CDR2 FQGTGA. J lost 3 bases, V lost 5 bases, and 8 bases had no gene match. The CDR3 loop is CASSPSGIPTDTQYF. Written as DNA, the CDR3 is TGTGCCAGCAGCCCCAGCGGGATCCCGACAGATACGCAGTATTTT.

The rearrangement uses TRBV9 and TRBJ2-2; D remains ambiguous. V lost 2 bases and J lost 1, with 6 bases in between. Germline CDR1 and CDR2: SGDLS and YYNGEE. The CDR3 runs 14 residues. CDR3 amino acids: CASSVRVNTGELFF. In DNA, the CDR3 is TGTGCCAGCAGCGTCCGGGTGAACACCGGGGAGCTGTTTTTT.

This chain connects TRBV6-2 or TRBV6-3 to TRBJ1-4; no clear D. V was cut by 6 bases and J by 8 bases, with 22 bases left in between. CDR1 is MNHEY and CDR2 is SVGEGT in the germline V gene. There are 16 residues in the CDR3. The CDR3 DNA follows: TGTGCCAGCAGCCCGATCTCGATTGGAGCGAGAGAAAAACTGTTTTTT. Translation: CASSPISIGAREKLFF.

The chain uses TRBV28 and TRBJ2-1; the D gene is possibly TRBD2 (5 bases). V gave up 7 bases and J gave up 1 base, with 11 bases separating them. Germline CDR1 MDHEN, CDR2 SYDVKM. The CDR3 has 14 residues. As DNA, the CDR3 is TGTGCCAGCATTCCCACGGGGTCCTACAATGAGCAGTTCTTC. Amino acids: CASIPTGSYNEQFF.

J is TRBJ1-2 and V is TRBV5-6; D may be TRBD1 (6 bases). This CDR3 contains 15 residues. V was clipped by 4 bases and J by 2 bases, with 15 bases between them. Germline V gene lookup returns CDR1 SGHDT and CDR2 YYEEEE. CDR3 sequence reads: CASSHQGHPNYGYTF. The CDR3, as DNA: TGTGCCAGCAGCCATCAGGGACACCCGAACTATGGCTACACCTTC.

This clone was counted a few times. The J gene is TRBJ1-5, the V gene TRBV7-2; 9 bases fit TRBD1. Germline assignment: CDR1 SGHTA and CDR2 FQGNSA. There are 15 residues in the CDR3. The trim removed 1 base at V and 6 bases at J, leaving 4 bases unmatched. CDR3 residues: CASSLGGQGRQPQHF. In DNA, the CDR3 is TGTGCCAGCAGCTTAGGCGGACAGGGGCGTCAGCCCCAGCATTTT.

J is TRBJ2-3 and V is TRBV7-3; TRBD1 is a possible D gene (5 bases). Trimming cost V 5 bases and J 4 bases, with 13 bases left between them. This CDR3 comprises 14 residues. Per the germline V gene, CDR1 is SGHTA and CDR2 is FQGTGA. CDR3 sequence: CASSIRPRADTQYF. Here the CDR3 DNA reads TGTGCCAGCAGCATCCGTCCCAGGGCAGATACGCAGTATTTT.

The chain carries TRBV28 and TRBJ2-1, with 7 nucleotides matching TRBD2. After removal of 2 bases from V and 3 bases from J, the junction contained 10 bases not matched to a gene. CDR3 length: 17 residues. Looked up from germline, CDR1 is MDHEN and CDR2 is SYDVKM. CDR3: CASSLLLADILYNEQFF. CDR3 bases: TGTGCCAGCAGTTTACTGCTAGCGGACATACTCTACAATGAGCAGTTCTTC.

This clone turned up a few times. This chain connects TRBV7-2 to TRBJ1-2; D not resolved. Germline lookup yields CDR1 SGHTA and CDR2 FQGNSA. This CDR3 has 12 amino acids. Trimming took off 1 base at V and 5 bases at J, with 5 bases between the two ends. This chain's CDR3 is CASSLDYYGYTF. CDR3 DNA: TGTGCCAGCAGCTTAGATTATTATGGCTACACCTTC.

V is TRBV18 and J is TRBJ1-3, with 8 bases aligning to TRBD1. The J segment lost 4 bases and the V segment lost 5 bases, leaving 7 bases of the junction unmatched. The germline V gene has CDR1 KGHSH and CDR2 LQKENI. The CDR3 spans 15 residues. The CDR3 loop is CASSTRGQEGNTIYF. The CDR3 DNA reads TGTGCCAGCTCAACCAGGGGGCAGGAAGGAAACACCATATATTTT.

This clone came up once. V usage is TRBV7-2 and J usage is TRBJ1-5; D call uncertain. This CDR3 comprises 14 residues. The germline gives CDR1 SGHTA, CDR2 FQGNSA. Trimming shortened V by 3 bases and J by 4 bases, and 10 bases separated the two germline ends. The CDR3 region is CASSFDGRNQPQHF. CDR3 in DNA: TGTGCCAGCAGCTTCGACGGGAGAAATCAGCCCCAGCATTTT.

The chain's CDR3 is CASSPDRGTDTQYF. As DNA, the CDR3 is TGTGCCAGCAGCCCAGACCGTGGCACAGATACGCAGTATTTT. This chain connects TRBV7-3 to TRBJ2-3; D ambiguous. The CDR3 consists of 14 residues. In germline, CDR1 is SGHTA, CDR2 FQGTGA. V lost 5 bases and J lost 1, with 10 bases in between.

The rearrangement uses TRBV4-1 and TRBJ2-5, with D maybe TRBD2 (5 bases). The V gene lost 4 bases and the J gene lost 5 bases, with 17 bases spanning the gap. Germline lookup yields CDR1 MGHRA and CDR2 YSYEKL. The CDR3 sequence is 15 residues long. CDR3 sequence (DNA): TGCGCCAGCAGCCCACTACTGACACGGAGGGAGACCCAGTACTTC. This codes for CASSPLLTRRETQYF.

V gene TRBV6-5 combines with J gene TRBJ2-7, with 7 positions matching TRBD1. Looked up from germline, CDR1 is MNHEY and CDR2 is SVGAGI. Losses at the gene ends were 0 bases for V and 5 bases for J; bases not matched to a gene: 10. The CDR3 is 16 amino acids. CDR3 coding DNA: TGTGCCAGCAGTTACTCGTCACAAGGGGGCGCCCACGAGCAGTACTTC. Encoded protein: CASSYSSQGGAHEQYF.

To note about this clone: Other nucleotide sequences in the sample specify the same CDR3. CDR3 sequence reads: CSVRTGENTEAFF. The DNA of the CDR3 is TGCAGCGTTAGGACAGGAGAAAACACTGAAGCTTTCTTT. This rearrangement joins TRBV29-1 to TRBJ1-1; TRBD1 matches at 7 bases. This CDR3 contains 13 residues. The trim removed 5 bases at V and 2 bases at J, leaving 5 bases unmatched. Germline V gene lookup returns CDR1 SQVTM and CDR2 ANQGSEA.